The next 28 T cell receptor beta chains were all read from a single sample in a study of shared clonotypes between healthy human individuals. Measured with immunoSEQ multiplex PCR; TCRdb has only the in-frame clones, and not every one. The sample shows some 380,000 clones, around 96% of them seen only once. Sequencing was performed on memory CD8+ T cells sorted from blood. Subset defined: CD45RO+ cells pooled with CCR7-negative TemRA cells. The receptors stem from a man in his thirties or forties in good health.

The chain links TRBV28 to TRBJ2-7; 7 bases match TRBD2. This CDR3 is built from 15 residues. Germline-derived CDR1 and CDR2 are MDHEN and SYDVKM. The V gene end was trimmed by 1 base and the J gene end by 7 bases; junction bases not matched to a gene: 10. In DNA, the CDR3 is TGTGCCAGCAGTTTATTGGGCGGGAGTGGTAGGGAGCAGTACTTC. Amino acid sequence: CASSLLGGSGREQYF.

The chain has TRBV7-9 and TRBJ2-7; D remains ambiguous. V lost 2 bases and J 2 bases, leaving 4 bases between the germline ends. Germline V gene data show CDR1 as SEHNR and CDR2 as FQNEAQ (reference sequence). The CDR3 contains 12 residues. Here the CDR3 DNA reads TGTGCCAGCAGCTTAAACCCCTACGAGCAGTACTTC. It codes for CASSLNPYEQYF.

A word on this clone: This specimen includes other DNA sequences encoding the same CDR3. The chain combines TRBV28 with TRBJ2-5; possibly TRBD1 for D (5 bases). The CDR3 contains 11 residues. Germline CDR1 MDHEN, CDR2 SYDVKM. The V gene lost 5 bases and the J gene lost 4 bases, with 5 bases spanning the gap. The CDR3 DNA follows: TGTGCCAGCAGTAGGGGAGAGACCCAGTACTTC. It encodes CASSRGETQYF.

The CDR3 nucleotides are TGTGCCAGCAGCGCCCACGGCCCACTAGCGGTTTACAATGAGCAGTTCTTC. Translated: CASSAHGPLAVYNEQFF. This sequence joins TRBV7-8 and TRBJ2-1; 8 nucleotides align to TRBD2. Trimming cost V 5 bases and J 4 bases; bases outside gene matches: 13. Germline-derived CDR1 and CDR2 are SGHVS and FQNEAQ. The CDR3 runs to 17 residues.

The chain couples TRBV10-1 to TRBJ2-3; D call uncertain. Per the germline V gene, CDR1 is WNHNN and CDR2 is SYGVQD (reference sequence). The germline V and J ends were trimmed by 7 bases and 6 bases, with 5 bases remaining between them. CDR3 length: 10 amino acids. CDR3 sequence reads: CASNGDTQYF. As DNA, the CDR3 is TGCGCCAGCAACGGCGATACGCAGTATTTT.

The genes are TRBV18 and TRBJ2-5, with D perhaps matching TRBD1 or TRBD2 (5 bases each). There are 15 residues in the CDR3. The germline gives CDR1 KGHSH, CDR2 LQKENI. Deletions cut 2 bases from V and 5 bases from J, with 15 bases between. In DNA, the CDR3 is TGTGCCAGCTCACCAGCGACAGCGCGAGGGGAGACCCAGTACTTC. It specifies CASSPATARGETQYF.

The chain employs TRBV6-5 and TRBJ1-3, with 8 bases identical to TRBD1. There are 15 residues in the CDR3. Per the germline V gene, CDR1 is MNHEY and CDR2 is SVGAGI. V shed 2 bases, J shed 4 bases, and the junction held 4 bases outside the gene matches. CDR3 residues: CASSYQGAQGNTIYF. CDR3 DNA sequence: TGTGCCAGCAGTTACCAGGGGGCGCAAGGAAACACCATATATTTT.

The V gene is TRBV27, the J gene TRBJ1-1; D is ambiguous. The length of the CDR3 is 14 residues. Germline V CDR1 and CDR2: MNHEY, SMNVEV (reference sequence). The V gene lost 5 bases and the J gene lost 8 bases, with 18 bases spanning the gap. The CDR3, as DNA: TGTGCCAGCAGTCTTACCTCGGGCAGGAAGGAAGCTTTCTTT. Translating it yields CASSLTSGRKEAFF.

V is TRBV10-2 and J is TRBJ1-3; D remains unclear. Germline loops: CDR1 WSHSY, CDR2 SAAADI. Trimming removed 0 bases at V and 4 bases at J, with 7 bases between. The CDR3 extends over 14 amino acids. The CDR3 loop is CASSESPVGNTIYF. CDR3 bases: TGCGCCAGCAGTGAGTCCCCAGTCGGAAACACCATATATTTT.

The chain carries TRBV28 and TRBJ2-4; perhaps D is TRBD1 or TRBD2 (5 bases each). Trimming cost V 7 bases and J 0 bases, with 10 bases left between them. Germline assignment: CDR1 MDHEN and CDR2 SYDVKM. The CDR3 is 14 residues long. The CDR3, as DNA: TGTGCCAGCATCCAGGGACGAGCCAAAAACATTCAGTACTTC. It encodes CASIQGRAKNIQYF.

The chain recombines TRBV28 with TRBJ1-4; 9 bases fit TRBD1. The CDR3 consists of 15 residues. The V and J ends lost 2 bases and 5 bases, in that order; junction bases with no gene match: 3. Germline CDR1 and CDR2: MDHEN and SYDVKM. The CDR3 bases are TGTGCCAGCAGTTTAAGGGACAGGGTCAATGAAAAACTGTTTTTT. Encoded protein: CASSLRDRVNEKLFF.

The J gene is TRBJ2-7, the V gene TRBV13; D remains ambiguous. Germline lookup yields CDR1 PRHDT and CDR2 FYEKMQ (reference sequence). Trimming left V 0 bases short and J 2 bases short, with 5 bases between. This CDR3 has 13 residues. CDR3 nucleotides: TGTGCCAGCAGCTTAGGGAACCCCTACGAGCAGTACTTC. Its protein product is CASSLGNPYEQYF.

This clone occurred once. This chain joins TRBV28 and TRBJ2-1; D not resolved. Germline CDR1 MDHEN, CDR2 SYDVKM. Trimming pared 6 bases from V and 4 bases from J, leaving 13 bases between. The CDR3 is 14 amino acids. This CDR3 is CASSPPVAYNEQFF. CDR3 coding DNA: TGTGCCAGCAGCCCGCCCGTAGCTTACAATGAGCAGTTCTTC.

The genes are TRBV6-5 and TRBJ1-1; D call uncertain. The CDR3 is made up of 15 amino acids. Trimming took off 6 bases at V and 1 base at J, with 15 bases between the two ends. Germline values: CDR1 MNHEY, CDR2 SVGAGI. This CDR3 reads CASSSRATGNTEAFF. The CDR3 DNA sequence: TGTGCCAGCAGCTCTAGGGCGACTGGGAACACTGAAGCTTTCTTT.

V is TRBV28 and J is TRBJ2-5, with 12 nucleotides matching TRBD1. V shed 2 bases, J shed 5 bases, and the junction held 12 bases outside the gene matches. Germline CDR1 reads MDHEN; CDR2 reads SYDVKM. The CDR3 runs 18 residues. CDR3 DNA: TGTGCCAGCAGTTTAGAGCCGATGGGACAGGGGGCGAGGGAGACCCAGTACTTC. Amino acids: CASSLEPMGQGARETQYF.

The count of this clone is one. This chain uses TRBV5-5 with TRBJ1-5; no firm D call. The CDR3 consists of 13 residues. V was pared by 1 base and J by 4 bases, with 6 bases between. Germline CDR1 is SGHKS and CDR2 is YYEKEE (reference sequence). DNA of the CDR3: TGTGCCAGCAGCTTGTGGGCGAATCAGCCCCAGCATTTT. Translated, it gives CASSLWANQPQHF.

This chain links TRBV7-2 with TRBJ1-5; D gene ambiguous. The CDR3 runs 14 residues. V dropped 1 base and J dropped 4 bases, with 8 bases sitting between them. Per the germline V gene, CDR1 is SGHTA and CDR2 is FQGNSA. This CDR3 reads CASSLGTPNQPQHF. For the CDR3, the DNA is TGTGCCAGCAGCTTAGGAACCCCAAATCAGCCCCAGCATTTT. The variable domain in full, completed from reference TRBV7-2 and TRBJ1-5, reads GAGVSQSPSNKVTEKGKDVELRCDPISGHTALYWYRQSLGQGLEFLIYFQGNSAPDKSGLPSDRFSAERTGGSVSTLTIQRTQQEDSAVYLCASSLGTPNQPQHFGDGTRLSIL.

The rearrangement joins TRBV28 to TRBJ1-5; D is uncertain. CDR3 length: 16 amino acids. The germline V gene encodes CDR1 MDHEN and CDR2 SYDVKM. V gave up 7 bases and J gave up 1 base, with 17 bases separating them. This CDR3 reads CASKGVSGGSNQPQHF. CDR3 nucleotide sequence: TGTGCCAGCAAAGGCGTATCGGGAGGGAGCAATCAGCCCCAGCATTTT. The variable domain in full, completed from reference TRBV28 and TRBJ1-5, reads DVKVTQSSRYLVKRTGEKVFLECVQDMDHENMFWYRQDPGLGLRLIYFSYDVKMKEKGDIPEGYSVSREKKERFSLILESASTNQTSMYLCASKGVSGGSNQPQHFGDGTRLSIL.

This clone was detected once. The genes are TRBV10-2 and TRBJ1-1, with D hard to call. V was cut by 6 bases and J by 0 bases, with 8 bases left in between. From germline, CDR1 is WSHSY and CDR2 SAAADI. The CDR3 is made up of 13 amino acids. CDR3 loop: CASSATVNTEAFF. CDR3 bases: TGCGCCAGCAGCGCCACGGTGAACACTGAAGCTTTCTTT.

J is TRBJ2-7 and V is TRBV4-1; tentative D call: TRBD2 (5 bases). Germline CDR1 MGHRA, CDR2 YSYEKL. Trimming shortened V by 1 base and J by 0 bases, and 7 bases separated the two germline ends. The length of the CDR3 is 14 residues. The CDR3 DNA reads TGCGCCAGCAGCCAAGGAGAGGGCTCCTACGAGCAGTACTTC. This gives the protein CASSQGEGSYEQYF.

The gene calls are TRBV2 and TRBJ2-5; TRBD2 matches at 12 bases. The CDR3 has 14 amino acids. The ends lost 6 bases at V and 5 bases at J; junction bases unmatched: 4. Germline values: CDR1 SNHLY, CDR2 FYNNEI. The CDR3 loop is CASSRLAGEETQYF. The CDR3, as DNA: TGTGCCAGCAGCCGACTAGCGGGAGAGGAGACCCAGTACTTC.

This clone was seen just once. V usage is TRBV10-2 and J usage is TRBJ2-2, with no clear D. This CDR3 comprises 12 residues. V was pared by 5 bases and J by 3 bases, with 4 bases between. Germline CDR1 reads WSHSY; CDR2 reads SAAADI. CDR3 sequence (DNA): TGCGCCAGCAGTCGCTACACCGGGGAGCTGTTTTTT. Its translation: CASSRYTGELFF.

A remark on this clone: The same CDR3 can be traced to other DNA sequences in this sample. The rearrangement joins TRBV28 to TRBJ1-2; D is ambiguous. The CDR3 contains 13 residues. Germline lookup yields CDR1 MDHEN and CDR2 SYDVKM. Trimming took off 3 bases at V and 2 bases at J, with 7 bases between the two ends. CDR3: CASSLTRNYGYTF. For the CDR3, the DNA is TGTGCCAGCAGTTTGACTAGAAACTATGGCTACACCTTC.

J is TRBJ1-1 and V is TRBV6-5; D might be TRBD1 (6 bases). The germline V gene encodes CDR1 MNHEY and CDR2 SVGAGI. There are 14 residues in the CDR3. V lost 4 bases to trimming and J lost 0 bases, with 9 bases between them. The CDR3 loop is CASSSGHLNTEAFF. CDR3 sequence (DNA): TGTGCCAGCAGTTCGGGACACCTGAACACTGAAGCTTTCTTT.

The gene calls are TRBV7-9 and TRBJ2-3, with TRBD1 matching over 7 bases. This CDR3 spans 17 amino acids. After removal of 1 base from V and 0 bases from J, the junction contained 7 bases not matched to a gene. Germline CDR1 and CDR2: SEHNR and FQNEAQ (reference sequence). This CDR3 reads CASSLEVRGPSTDTQYF. For the CDR3, the DNA is TGTGCCAGCAGCTTAGAAGTAAGGGGGCCCAGCACAGATACGCAGTATTTT.

This clone was counted once. The chain has TRBV7-9 and TRBJ2-3, with a possible D match to TRBD1 (6 bases). Germline loops: CDR1 SEHNR, CDR2 FQNEAQ (reference sequence). The CDR3 spans 15 residues. Trimming pared 2 bases from V and 8 bases from J, leaving 17 bases between. CDR3 coding DNA: TGTGCCAGCAGCTTATGGCCACAGGGACCAGGTACGCAGTATTTT. It specifies CASSLWPQGPGTQYF.

The chain has TRBV5-5 and TRBJ2-7, with unresolved D. Trimming pared 2 bases from V and 0 bases from J, leaving 3 bases between. The CDR3 is 12 amino acids. The germline V gene has CDR1 SGHKS and CDR2 YYEKEE (reference sequence). Written as DNA, the CDR3 is TGTGCCAGCAGCTTCAGCTCCTACGAGCAGTACTTC. It specifies CASSFSSYEQYF.

In its sample, this clone was seen once. The chain recombines TRBV7-9 with TRBJ2-7; 8 bases are shared with TRBD1. The CDR3 length is 15 residues. Trimming removed 5 bases from V and 3 bases from J; junction bases left unmatched: 9. CDR1 and CDR2 from the germline V gene are SEHNR and FQNEAQ (reference sequence). The CDR3 sequence: CASSPLDRADYEQYF. CDR3 nucleotides: TGTGCCAGCAGCCCGTTGGACAGGGCTGACTACGAGCAGTACTTC.